A selection of T cell receptor beta chains follows, all from one sample in a study of T cell repertoires in aging, cancer and after chemotherapy. TCRdb recomputed calls from the multiplex PCR reads with MiXCR, one row per CDR3 protein. The data hold roughly 1,500 distinct CDR3 sequences, with roughly 21% observed a single time. The sample consisted of blood. Receptor source: a human donor with a solid tumor. The CDR3 runs from the conserved cysteine through the conserved F or W. Fields, in order: V gene, D gene, J gene, clone size, CDR3 protein, CDR3 DNA. A D gene is named only where the DNA matches it firmly. The size field is filled for only some rows; it gives once, few, many or a size class.

V: TRBV5-6; D: NA; J: TRBJ1-2; size: medium-sized; CDR3: CASSYGFGYTF; DNA: TGTGCCAGCAGCTATGGCTTTGGCTACACCTTC
V: TRBV4-3; D: NA; J: TRBJ1-1; size: few; CDR3: CASSRWREGRTEAFF; DNA: TGTGCCAGCAGCCGATGGCGGGAAGGGAGAACTGAAGCTTTCTTT
V: TRBV6-5; D: NA; J: TRBJ1-4; size: few; CDR3: CASGIGEVGEKLFF; DNA: TGTGCCAGCGGTATCGGGGAAGTAGGGGAAAAACTGTTTTTT
V: TRBV5-4; D: NA; J: TRBJ2-7; size: NA; CDR3: CASAEGGVSYKQYF; DNA: TGTGCCAGCGCTGAAGGTGGGGTCTCCTACAAGCAGTACTTC
V: TRBV20-1; D: NA; J: TRBJ1-2; size: medium-sized; CDR3: CSATVLGSHGYTF; DNA: TGCAGTGCTACCGTTCTGGGCTCCCATGGCTACACCTTC
V: TRBV12-3/TRBV12-4; D: TRBD2; J: TRBJ2-5; size: NA; CDR3: CASSLAGGYQETQYF; DNA: TGTGCCAGCAGTTTAGCGGGGGGGTACCAAGAGACCCAGTACTTC
V: TRBV29-1; D: NA; J: TRBJ2-7; size: medium-sized; CDR3: CSAEGGSSYEQYF; DNA: TGCAGCGCTGAAGGTGGGAGCTCCTACGAGCAGTACTTC
V: TRBV5-1; D: TRBD2; J: TRBJ2-3; size: medium-sized; CDR3: CASSLALAGIDTQYF; DNA: TGCGCCAGCAGCTTGGCGCTAGCGGGGATAGATACGCAGTATTTT
V: TRBV27; D: NA; J: TRBJ1-2; size: medium-sized; CDR3: CASSLSAEYYGYTF; DNA: TGTGCCAGCAGTTTAAGTGCGGAATACTATGGCTACACCTTC
V: TRBV6-5; D: NA; J: TRBJ2-3; size: NA; CDR3: CASSFLSGTDTQYF; DNA: TGTGCCAGCAGTTTCCTCAGCGGCACAGATACGCAGTATTTT
V: TRBV6-1; D: NA; J: TRBJ2-1; size: NA; CDR3: CASSGPLGRGKQFF; DNA: TGTGCCAGCAGTGGCCCGCTGGGGCGGGGTAAGCAGTTCTTC
V: TRBV20-1; D: TRBD2; J: TRBJ2-7; size: medium-sized; CDR3: CSAIPSGTEQYF; DNA: TGCAGTGCTATACCTAGCGGGACGGAGCAGTACTTC
V: TRBV19; D: NA; J: TRBJ2-6; size: medium-sized; CDR3: CASSIARRLTGANVLTF; DNA: TGTGCCAGTAGTATAGCCAGGCGGCTTACTGGGGCCAACGTCCTGACTTTC
V: TRBV5-1; D: NA; J: TRBJ1-1; size: few; CDR3: CASSSPRDAGPNTEAFF; DNA: TGCGCCAGCAGCTCGCCCCGGGACGCGGGTCCGAACACTGAAGCTTTCTTT
V: TRBV5-6; D: TRBD1; J: TRBJ2-2; size: NA; CDR3: CASNPGQGKANTGELFF; DNA: TGTGCCAGCAACCCCGGACAGGGAAAGGCGAACACCGGGGAGCTGTTTTTT
V: TRBV6-2/TRBV6-3; D: NA; J: TRBJ1-1; size: NA; CDR3: CASSYGYMNTEAFF; DNA: TGTGCCAGCAGCTACGGGTACATGAACACTGAAGCTTTCTTT